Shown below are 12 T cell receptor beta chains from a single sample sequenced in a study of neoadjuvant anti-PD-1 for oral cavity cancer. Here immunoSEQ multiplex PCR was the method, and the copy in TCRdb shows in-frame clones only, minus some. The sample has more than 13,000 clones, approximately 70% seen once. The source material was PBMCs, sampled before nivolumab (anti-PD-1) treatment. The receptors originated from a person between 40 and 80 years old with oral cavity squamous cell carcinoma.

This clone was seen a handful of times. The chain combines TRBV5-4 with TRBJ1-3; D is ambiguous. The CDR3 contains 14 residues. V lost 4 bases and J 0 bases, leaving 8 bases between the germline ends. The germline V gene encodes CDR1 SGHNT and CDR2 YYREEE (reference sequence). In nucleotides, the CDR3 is TGTGCCAGCAGCAGTAGGAGCTCTGGAAACACCATATATTTT. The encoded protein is CASSSRSSGNTIYF.

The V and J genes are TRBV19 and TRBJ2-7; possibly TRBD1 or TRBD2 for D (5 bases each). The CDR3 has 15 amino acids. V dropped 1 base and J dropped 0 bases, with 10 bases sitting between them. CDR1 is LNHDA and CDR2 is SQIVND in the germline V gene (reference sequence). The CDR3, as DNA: TGTGCCAGTAGTATAGGGGGACGAACCTCCTACGAGCAGTACTTC. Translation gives CASSIGGRTSYEQYF.

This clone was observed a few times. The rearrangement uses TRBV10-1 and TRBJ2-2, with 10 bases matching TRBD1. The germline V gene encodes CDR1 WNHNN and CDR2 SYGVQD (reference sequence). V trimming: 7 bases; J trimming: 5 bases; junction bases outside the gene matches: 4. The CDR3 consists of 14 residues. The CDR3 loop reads CASIRDRGTGELFF. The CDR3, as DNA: TGCGCCAGCATCCGGGACAGGGGTACCGGGGAGCTGTTTTTT.

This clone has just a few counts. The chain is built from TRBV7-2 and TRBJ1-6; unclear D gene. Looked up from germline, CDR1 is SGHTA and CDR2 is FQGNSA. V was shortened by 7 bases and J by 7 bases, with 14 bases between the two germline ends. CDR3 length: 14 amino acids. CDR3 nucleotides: TGTGCCAGCACCTTCAAGTCCCCGAATTCACCCCTCCACTTT. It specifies CASTFKSPNSPLHF.

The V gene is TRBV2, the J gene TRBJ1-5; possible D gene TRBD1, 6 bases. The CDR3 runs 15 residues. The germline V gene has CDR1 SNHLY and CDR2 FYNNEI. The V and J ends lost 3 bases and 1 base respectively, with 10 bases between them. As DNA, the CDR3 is TGTGCCAGCAGTGAGGGCACAGGGAGCAATCAGCCCCAGCATTTT. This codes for CASSEGTGSNQPQHF.

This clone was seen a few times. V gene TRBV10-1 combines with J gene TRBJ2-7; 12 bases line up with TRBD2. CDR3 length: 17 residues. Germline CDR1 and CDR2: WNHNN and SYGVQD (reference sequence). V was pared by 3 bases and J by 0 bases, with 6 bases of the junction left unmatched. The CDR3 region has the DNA TGCGCCAGCAGTGACACTAGCGGGGGGCCCTTCTCCTACGAGCAGTACTTC. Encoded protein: CASSDTSGGPFSYEQYF.

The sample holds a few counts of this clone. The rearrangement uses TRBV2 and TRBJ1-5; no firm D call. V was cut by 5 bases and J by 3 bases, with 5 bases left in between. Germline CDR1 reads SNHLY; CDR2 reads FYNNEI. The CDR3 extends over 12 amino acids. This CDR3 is CASSNSNQPQHF. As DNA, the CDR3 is TGTGCCAGCAGTAACTCCAATCAGCCCCAGCATTTT.

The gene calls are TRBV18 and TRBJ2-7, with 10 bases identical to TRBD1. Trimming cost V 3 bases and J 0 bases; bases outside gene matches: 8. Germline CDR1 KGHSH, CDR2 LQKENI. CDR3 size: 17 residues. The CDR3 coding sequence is TGTGCCAGCTCACCCCTCCCGACAGGGGGCGGCTCCTACGAGCAGTACTTC. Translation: CASSPLPTGGGSYEQYF.

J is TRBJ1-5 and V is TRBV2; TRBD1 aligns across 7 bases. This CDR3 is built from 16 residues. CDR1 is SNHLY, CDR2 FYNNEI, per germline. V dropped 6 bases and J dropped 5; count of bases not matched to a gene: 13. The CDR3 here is CASSLRGDSSYQPQHF. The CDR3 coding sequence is TGTGCCAGCAGCCTCAGGGGGGACAGCTCTTATCAGCCCCAGCATTTT.

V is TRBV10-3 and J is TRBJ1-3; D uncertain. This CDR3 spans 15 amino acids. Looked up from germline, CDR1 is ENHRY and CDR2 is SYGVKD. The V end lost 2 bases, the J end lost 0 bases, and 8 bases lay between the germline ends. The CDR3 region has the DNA TGTGCCATCAGTGAGAACCAGGACTCTGGAAACACCATATATTTT. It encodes CAISENQDSGNTIYF.

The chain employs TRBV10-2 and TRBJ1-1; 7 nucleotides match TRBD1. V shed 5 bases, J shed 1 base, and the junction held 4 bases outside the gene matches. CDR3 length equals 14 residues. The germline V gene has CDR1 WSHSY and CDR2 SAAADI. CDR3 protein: CASSQGVQNTEAFF. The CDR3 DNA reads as TGCGCCAGCAGTCAGGGGGTTCAGAACACTGAAGCTTTCTTT.

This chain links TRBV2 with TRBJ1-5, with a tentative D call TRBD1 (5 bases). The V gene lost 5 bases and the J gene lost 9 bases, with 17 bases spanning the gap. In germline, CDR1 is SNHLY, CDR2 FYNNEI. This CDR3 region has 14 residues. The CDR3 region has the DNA TGTGCCAGCAGTCTTACAGTGGGCGGGGGGCCCCAGCATTTT. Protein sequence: CASSLTVGGGPQHF.